This TCR beta chain was recorded in a study of blood T cells in healthy people across ages. Per sample, no less than 6 micrograms of total RNA were extracted. Points from the study as a whole: Age advanced and TCR beta diversity per million T cells fell, roughly linearly.

Combining a sample-barcoded 5' primer with a J-beta primer mix, a second PCR ran for roughly 7 to 12 cycles. The template-switch adaptor, which had 12 random nucleotides, put a tag on each cDNA molecule. TCRdb recomputed calls from the 5' RACE reads with MiXCR, one row per CDR3 protein. The sample consists of 1.5 million to 2 million distinct CDR3 sequences, 25% to 30% of them appearing once. This CDR3 has 18 amino acids. Germline CDR1 SEHNR, CDR2 FQNEAQ (reference sequence). V dropped 5 bases and J dropped 0 bases, with 20 bases sitting between them. For this clonotype: Its target is not known.

The clonotype originates from a woman aged 25 to 39 in good health. The V call is TRBV7-9, the J call TRBJ2-1, with a weak D call TRBD2 (6 bases). Sequenced: blood. In nucleotides, the CDR3 is TGTGCCAGCAGCCTGAACCTGGTAGCGGCTAGCTCCTACAATGAGCAGTTCTTC. This translates into CASSLNLVAASSYNEQFF.